Below, 21 T cell receptor beta chains from the same sample are listed, as sequenced in a study of preoperative IRX-2 immunotherapy in early breast cancer. TCRdb's table, derived via immunoSEQ multiplex PCR, lists solely in-frame clones and lacks some. The table has about 27,000 clones, 75% to 80% seen once; the top ten hold about 2%. The treatment here: preoperative locoregional IRX-2 cytokine immunotherapy. The specimen comprised lymph node tissue, sampled before IRX-2 immunotherapy. The receptors were sampled from a human donor with breast cancer.

The chain carries TRBV11-3 and TRBJ2-5; D possibly corresponds to TRBD2 (5 bases). From germline, CDR1 is SGHNT and CDR2 YENEEA. V shed 4 bases and J shed 6 bases, with 15 bases lying between them. CDR3 size: 14 residues. The DNA for the CDR3 is TGTGCCAGCAGCTCGACTGCGGGTGAAAAGACCCAGTACTTC. It translates to CASSSTAGEKTQYF.

V gene TRBV7-8 combines with J gene TRBJ1-1; a possible D gene is TRBD1 (6 bases). The V and J ends lost 8 bases and 0 bases respectively, with 10 bases between them. The CDR3 consists of 13 residues. CDR1 is SGHVS, CDR2 FQNEAQ, per germline. The CDR3 region is CASGQGLNTEAFF. The CDR3, as DNA: TGTGCCAGCGGTCAGGGGTTGAACACTGAAGCTTTCTTT. The full variable domain, in which reference TRBV7-8 and TRBJ1-1 provide the parts outside the CDR3, is GAGVSQSPRYKVAKRGQDVALRCDPISGHVSLFWYQQALGQGPEFLTYFQNEAQLDKSGLPSDRFFAERPEGSVSTLKIQRTQQEDSAVYLCASGQGLNTEAFFGQGTRLTVV.

The rearrangement uses TRBV30 and TRBJ2-3; 7 bases agree with TRBD2. V was pared by 1 base and J by 0 bases, with 7 bases of the junction left unmatched. The CDR3 has 16 amino acids. The V gene's germline CDR1 is GTSNPN and CDR2 SVGIG (reference sequence). The CDR3 DNA sequence: TGTGCCTGGAGTGAGCTGAGCGGGGACAGCACAGATACGCAGTATTTT. Its protein is CAWSELSGDSTDTQYF.

V usage is TRBV19 and J usage is TRBJ2-3; D uncertain. CDR3 length equals 14 residues. Trimming left V 3 bases short and J 9 bases short, with 16 bases between. The germline V gene has CDR1 LNHDA and CDR2 SQIVND (reference sequence). This CDR3 is CASSIRAQTDTQYF. The CDR3 DNA sequence: TGTGCCAGTAGTATTCGAGCACAGACTGACACGCAGTATTTT.

The CDR3 sequence is CAWGEALDSPLHF. The CDR3 DNA sequence: TGTGCCTGGGGTGAGGCGTTGGATTCACCCCTCCACTTT. The V gene is TRBV30, the J gene TRBJ1-6, with D hard to call. The CDR3 covers 13 residues. Germline CDR1 is GTSNPN and CDR2 is SVGIG (reference sequence). Trimming removed 5 bases at V and 8 bases at J, with 13 bases between.

In this sample, this clone turned up a few times. The chain combines TRBV6-8 with TRBJ1-2, with TRBD1 as a possible D gene (5 bases). Germline V gives CDR1 MNHGY, CDR2 SAAAGT. The V and J ends lost 2 bases and 3 bases respectively, with 13 bases between them. The CDR3 contains 15 residues. In DNA, the CDR3 is TGTGCCAGCAGTTACAGGGGTGGATGGGACTATGGCTACACCTTC. Protein product: CASSYRGGWDYGYTF.

This chain uses TRBV6-8 with TRBJ1-2; D may be TRBD1 (6 bases). Germline CDR1 and CDR2: MNHGY and SAAAGT. Between the trimmed V and J ends, which lost 5 bases and 4 bases, there was a span of 14 bases. The CDR3 totals 14 residues. Here the CDR3 reads CASSTGHRGYGYTF. CDR3 nucleotides: TGTGCCAGCAGTACGGGACACCGTGGCTATGGCTACACCTTC.

The chain joins TRBV16 to TRBJ1-2, with D uncertain. This CDR3 is built from 16 residues. Looked up from germline, CDR1 is KGHSY and CDR2 is FQNENV. V was shortened by 2 bases and J by 2 bases, with 15 bases between the two germline ends. DNA of the CDR3: TGTGCCAGCAGCCAAGATCTAGGGTCGATAAACTATGGCTACACCTTC. This sequence encodes CASSQDLGSINYGYTF.

This CDR3 reads CASSPQLQNYGYTF. The CDR3 DNA reads TGTGCCAGCTCACCACAGTTACAGAACTATGGCTACACCTTC. This chain uses TRBV18 with TRBJ1-2; D call uncertain. Germline CDR1 reads KGHSH; CDR2 reads LQKENI. V was cut by 1 base and J by 2 bases, with 8 bases left in between. The CDR3 is made up of 14 amino acids.

The V gene is TRBV18, the J gene TRBJ1-1, with D possibly being TRBD1 (6 bases). V dropped 3 bases and J dropped 1 base, with 15 bases sitting between them. The germline V gene has CDR1 KGHSH and CDR2 LQKENI. The CDR3 runs to 16 residues. CDR3 residues: CASSPQQGQENTEAFF. In nucleotides, the CDR3 is TGTGCCAGCTCACCCCAACAGGGCCAAGAGAACACTGAAGCTTTCTTT. The complete variable domain, with remaining parts taken from reference TRBV18 and TRBJ1-1, reads NAGVMQNPRHLVRRRGQEARLRCSPMKGHSHVYWYRQLPEEGLKFMVYLQKENIIDESGMPKERFSAEFPKEGPSILRIQQVVRGDSAAYFCASSPQQGQENTEAFFGQGTRLTVV.

The gene calls are TRBV19 and TRBJ1-2, with 7 bases matching TRBD1. Trimming at V came to 5 bases and at J to 5 bases, leaving 14 bases not matched to a gene. Looked up from germline, CDR1 is LNHDA and CDR2 is SQIVND (reference sequence). This CDR3 has 16 residues. The CDR3 DNA follows: TGTGCCAGTAGTCCTTTGACAGGGAGCGGTGTATATGGCTACACCTTC. Protein product: CASSPLTGSGVYGYTF.

This rearrangement joins TRBV19 to TRBJ1-5, with 8 bases aligning to TRBD1. After removal of 2 bases from V and 3 bases from J, the junction contained 6 bases not matched to a gene. Germline V gene lookup returns CDR1 LNHDA and CDR2 SQIVND (reference sequence). CDR3 length: 16 amino acids. The CDR3: CASSISGTGINQPQHF. The CDR3 nucleotides read TGTGCCAGTAGTATATCAGGGACAGGAATCAATCAGCCCCAGCATTTT.

This chain links TRBV9 with TRBJ1-5; TRBD1 aligns across 7 bases. This CDR3 is built from 17 residues. Trimming at V came to 5 bases and at J to 0 bases, leaving 11 bases not matched to a gene. Germline-derived CDR1 and CDR2 are SGDLS and YYNGEE. The CDR3 nucleotides read TGTGCCAGCAGTGAAATAGGACAGGTTCATAGCAATCAGCCCCAGCATTTT. This sequence encodes CASSEIGQVHSNQPQHF.

The CDR3 DNA reads as TGTGCCAGCAGCTTAGACCGTTCTGCCTCCTACGAGCAGTACTTC. It translates to CASSLDRSASYEQYF. V gene TRBV11-3 combines with J gene TRBJ2-7; D is unresolved. The length of the CDR3 is 15 residues. The V gene lost 0 bases and the J gene lost 0 bases, with 9 bases spanning the gap. Germline CDR1 SGHNT, CDR2 YENEEA.

The chain couples TRBV11-3 to TRBJ2-7; weak D call: TRBD2 (5 bases). Trimming shortened V by 7 bases and J by 5 bases, and 18 bases separated the two germline ends. CDR1 is SGHNT and CDR2 is YENEEA in the germline V gene. This CDR3 is 14 amino acids long. In nucleotides, the CDR3 is TGTGCCAGCACCCCGGACGGGATAGGTGACGAGCAGTACTTC. This codes for CASTPDGIGDEQYF.

The chain couples TRBV5-1 to TRBJ2-2; D unresolved. Germline V CDR1 and CDR2: SGHRS, YFSETQ. Trimming pared 7 bases from V and 0 bases from J, leaving 10 bases between. The length of the CDR3 is 14 residues. The CDR3 nucleotides are TGCGCCAGCTGCGGCACAGCGAACACCGGGGAGCTGTTTTTT. Protein: CASCGTANTGELFF.

Worth noting for this clone: The junction departs from the called germline gene at one end, perhaps through a read error. The V call is TRBV15, the J call TRBJ2-1, with 11 bases matching TRBD2. The CDR3 covers 16 residues. Germline assignment: CDR1 LNHNV and CDR2 YYDKDF (reference sequence). CDR3: CASSPSKLAGDNEQFF. The CDR3 nucleotides are TGTGCCAGCAGCCCCTCCAAACTAGCGGGAGACAATGAGCAGTTCTTC.

The genes are TRBV28 and TRBJ1-2; D gene ambiguous. CDR1 MDHEN and CDR2 SYDVKM come from the germline V gene. V lost 5 bases and J lost 4, with 17 bases in between. The CDR3 spans 15 residues. The CDR3 loop is CASSPALSFAYGYTF. CDR3 bases: TGTGCCAGCAGTCCCGCCTTAAGTTTTGCCTATGGCTACACCTTC.

The chain employs TRBV29-1 and TRBJ2-3, with 8 nucleotides matching TRBD1. Germline V gene sequence: CDR1 SQVTM, CDR2 ANQGSEA. V gave up 6 bases and J gave up 5 bases; unmatched junction bases: 13. CDR3 size: 15 residues. DNA of the CDR3: TGCAGCGTCGGCATTGGACAGGGCAGGGGAGATACGCAGTATTTT. Its protein is CSVGIGQGRGDTQYF.

This clone was seen a single time. The CDR3 is CASSKGPAGAGYEQYF. As DNA, the CDR3 is TGTGCCAGCAGCAAAGGGCCAGCAGGGGCAGGTTACGAGCAGTACTTC. The rearrangement joins TRBV6-8 to TRBJ2-7; weak D call: TRBD1 (6 bases). Deletions cut 6 bases from V and 4 bases from J, with 22 bases between. Germline CDR1 reads MNHGY; CDR2 reads SAAAGT. This CDR3 is 16 amino acids long.

The chain recombines TRBV28 with TRBJ1-6; D unresolved. CDR1 is MDHEN and CDR2 is SYDVKM in the germline V gene. With 2 bases removed from V and 8 bases from J, the gap between germline ends came to 16 bases. The CDR3 is 16 residues long. CDR3 DNA sequence: TGTGCCAGCAGTTTAGTCCCGGGCAACGGGTATTCACCCCTCCACTTT. This encodes CASSLVPGNGYSPLHF.